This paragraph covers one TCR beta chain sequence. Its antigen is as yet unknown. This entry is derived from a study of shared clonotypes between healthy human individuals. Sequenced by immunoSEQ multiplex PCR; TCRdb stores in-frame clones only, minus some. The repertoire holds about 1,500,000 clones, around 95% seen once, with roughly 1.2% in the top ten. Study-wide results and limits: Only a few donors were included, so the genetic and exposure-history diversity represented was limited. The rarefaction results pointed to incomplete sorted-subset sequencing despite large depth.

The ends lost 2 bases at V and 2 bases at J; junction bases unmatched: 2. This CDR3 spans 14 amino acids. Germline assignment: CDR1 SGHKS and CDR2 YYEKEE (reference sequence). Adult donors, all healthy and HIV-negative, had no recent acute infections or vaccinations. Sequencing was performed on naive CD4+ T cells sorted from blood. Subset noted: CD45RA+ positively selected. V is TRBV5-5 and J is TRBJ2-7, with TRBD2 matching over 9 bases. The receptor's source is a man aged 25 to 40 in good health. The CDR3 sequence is CASSFSGGTYEQYF. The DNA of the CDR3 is TGTGCCAGCAGCTTTAGCGGGGGTACCTACGAGCAGTACTTC.